One sample yielded the 9 T cell receptor beta chains listed below, sequenced in a study of T-cell reconstitution after alpha-beta-depleted transplantation in children. The authors prepared the TCRbeta library with unique molecular identifiers. From the PCR reads, TCRdb called clonotypes with MiXCR, one entry per CDR3 protein. Of approximately 400,000 distinct CDR3 sequences listed, roughly 10% are singletons. Sequenced here: PBMCs from the stem cell graft donor, sampled from the stem cell graft. All receptors derive from a human donor who donated a stem cell graft to a child with acute myeloid leukemia.

This clonotype has a handful of counts. This chain joins TRBV20-1 and TRBJ2-5, with D tentatively TRBD1 (5 bases). This CDR3 has 15 amino acids. Trimming left V 3 bases short and J 7 bases short, with 21 bases between. Germline V CDR1 and CDR2: DFQATT, SNEGSKA (reference sequence). The CDR3 bases are TGCAGTGCTAGTGGACAAGGGCCGAGCGTTGGGACCCAGTACTTC. Translating gives CSASGQGPSVGTQYF.

This clonotype was observed a few times. The V and J genes are TRBV6-5 and TRBJ2-7, with D perhaps matching TRBD2 (6 bases). Germline lookup yields CDR1 MNHEY and CDR2 SVGAGI. CDR3 size: 13 residues. Trimming pared 2 bases from V and 3 bases from J, leaving 8 bases between. DNA for the CDR3: TGTGCCAGCAGTTACACGGGAGTCTACGAGCAGTACTTC. The encoded protein is CASSYTGVYEQYF.

This clonotype was observed many times. CDR3 bases: TGTGCCAGCAGCTCCCCCTCCTTCCCGACTAGACCGAACACCGGGGAGCTGTTTTTT. Translation: CASSSPSFPTRPNTGELFF. This sequence joins TRBV5-4 and TRBJ2-2, with D tentatively TRBD2 (6 bases). Trimming pared 3 bases from V and 0 bases from J, leaving 21 bases between. CDR1 is SGHNT and CDR2 is YYREEE in the germline V gene (reference sequence). This CDR3 has 19 residues.

This clonotype was detected only a few times. The CDR3 spells CASSQEIAGASYEQYF. The CDR3 bases are TGTGCCAGCAGCCAAGAAATAGCGGGAGCCTCCTACGAGCAGTACTTC. This rearrangement joins TRBV4-2 to TRBJ2-7; the match to TRBD2 covers 9 bases. V was clipped by 0 bases and J by 0 bases; unmatched bases: 3. The CDR3 is made up of 16 amino acids. Germline V lookup: CDR1 LGHNA, CDR2 YNFKEQ.

The chain links TRBV5-1 to TRBJ1-1; D is possibly TRBD1 (5 bases). V dropped 5 bases and J dropped 2 bases, with 10 bases sitting between them. The CDR3 is made up of 13 amino acids. The germline V gene encodes CDR1 SGHRS and CDR2 YFSETQ. The chain's CDR3 is CASRPRENTEAFF. The DNA for the CDR3 is TGCGCCAGCAGGCCCAGGGAAAACACTGAAGCTTTCTTT.

This rearrangement joins TRBV4-1 to TRBJ2-1; D remains ambiguous. Germline V gene sequence: CDR1 MGHRA, CDR2 YSYEKL. Trimming cost V 1 base and J 2 bases, with 6 bases left between them. The CDR3 contains 14 residues. The CDR3 region is CASSQVTAYNEQFF. CDR3 bases: TGCGCCAGCAGCCAAGTGACGGCCTACAATGAGCAGTTCTTC.

The chain uses TRBV7-2 and TRBJ2-3; weak D call: TRBD2 (6 bases). Germline CDR1 is SGHTA and CDR2 is FQGNSA. The V and J ends lost 3 bases and 12 bases respectively, with 13 bases between them. CDR3 length: 12 residues. The CDR3 DNA sequence: TGTGCCAGCAGCTTTTTAGCGGACGGCCAGTATTTT. It specifies CASSFLADGQYF.

The J gene is TRBJ2-3, the V gene TRBV5-1; D not resolved. The length of the CDR3 is 13 residues. Trimming left V 0 bases short and J 8 bases short, with 10 bases between. Germline V lookup: CDR1 SGHRS, CDR2 YFSETQ. This CDR3 reads CASSLVTGGTQYF. The CDR3 bases are TGCGCCAGCAGCTTGGTGACGGGCGGTACGCAGTATTTT.

The sample holds many counts of this clonotype. The chain couples TRBV2 to TRBJ1-1, with 7 bases lining up with TRBD1. Germline-derived CDR1 and CDR2 are SNHLY and FYNNEI. This CDR3 is 13 amino acids long. CDR3 nucleotide sequence: TGTGCGATACGAACAGGGGACCGAAAGCTGGCTTTCTTT. Residues: CAIRTGDRKLAFF.